These 9 T cell receptor beta chains share one sample of origin, sequenced in a study of T cell repertoires in cytomegalovirus infection. No cognate antigen is known for these TCRs. Each CDR3 protein gets one entry after TCRdb re-called the reads with MiXCR. The data hold about 920,000 distinct CDR3 sequences, with roughly a third observed a single time. The sequencing used cultured CD8+ T cells from PBMCs, collected from culture after CMV antigen stimulation. All receptors derive from a human donor in good health (CMV status not recorded). Some clones in this sample may be carry-over from other donors' samples.

J is TRBJ1-6 and V is TRBV27; TRBD1 is a possible D gene (6 bases). The germline CDR1 and CDR2 sequences are MNHEY and SMNVEV (reference sequence). The V gene lost 3 bases and the J gene lost 7 bases, with 10 bases spanning the gap. This CDR3 has 14 residues. The CDR3 nucleotides are TGTGCCAGCAGTTTTATACAGGGAAATTCACCCCTCCACTTT. This encodes CASSFIQGNSPLHF.

The CDR3 coding sequence is TGTGCCAGCAGGGGACTCGGCGGAACTAGCGGGGGGGCCCGAGAAACAGATACGCAGTATTTT. Translation gives CASRGLGGTSGGARETDTQYF. V gene TRBV7-2 combines with J gene TRBJ2-3; 13 bases map to TRBD2. The V gene end was trimmed by 6 bases and the J gene end by 3 bases; junction bases not matched to a gene: 21. The germline CDR1 and CDR2 sequences are SGHTA and FQGNSA. This CDR3 is built from 21 residues. The variable domain in full, completed from reference TRBV7-2 and TRBJ2-3, reads GAGVSQSPSNKVTEKGKDVELRCDPISGHTALYWYRQSLGQGLEFLIYFQGNSAPDKSGLPSDRFSAERTGGSVSTLTIQRTQQEDSAVYLCASRGLGGTSGGARETDTQYFGPGTRLTVL.

The table lists this clonotype with a few counts. The chain carries TRBV7-9 and TRBJ1-4; 7 bases are shared with TRBD1. The CDR3 sequence is 15 residues long. With V trimmed by 4 bases and J by 4 bases, 6 bases remained unmatched. CDR1 is SEHNR, CDR2 FQNEAQ, per germline (reference sequence). Written as DNA, the CDR3 is TGTGCCAGCAGCTCGACCGGGACAGTTAATGAAAAACTGTTTTTT. Translated, it gives CASSSTGTVNEKLFF.

This clonotype was observed a few times. The chain links TRBV7-9 to TRBJ2-1, with TRBD2 matching 7 bases. V dropped 0 bases and J dropped 15; count of bases not matched to a gene: 5. Germline assignment: CDR1 SEHNR and CDR2 FQNEAQ (reference sequence). This CDR3 has 12 residues. CDR3 sequence reads: CASSLAQRGLFF. CDR3 coding DNA: TGTGCCAGCAGCTTAGCGCAGCGGGGACTGTTCTTC.

This clonotype appeared once. One end of the junction is discordant with germline, which a read error may explain. V and J are TRBV7-6 and TRBJ1-1, with TRBD1 identical over 11 bases. This CDR3 region has 17 residues. Germline lookup yields CDR1 SGHVS and CDR2 FNYEAQ. Written as DNA, the CDR3 is TGTGCCAGCAGCCCAGGGACAGGGGGGGTCCGGAACACTGAAGCTTTCTTC. Translated: CASSPGTGGVRNTEAFF.

This chain uses TRBV20-1 with TRBJ1-2, with D perhaps TRBD1 (5 bases). Trimming pared 0 bases from V and 6 bases from J, leaving 14 bases between. In germline, CDR1 is DFQATT, CDR2 SNEGSKA (reference sequence). This CDR3 is 14 amino acids long. This CDR3 is CSARDWDLAHGYTF. As DNA, the CDR3 is TGCAGTGCTAGAGATTGGGACCTGGCGCATGGCTACACCTTC.

This clonotype came up many times. V gene TRBV7-4 combines with J gene TRBJ1-1; 10 positions agree with TRBD1. Germline lookup yields CDR1 SGHVT and CDR2 SQSDAQ. J was trimmed by 0 bases and V by 1 base; bases with no gene match: 2. CDR3 size: 16 residues. In nucleotides, the CDR3 is TGTGCCAGCAGCTTAGGGACAGGGGGTATGAACACTGAAGCTTTCTTT. This encodes CASSLGTGGMNTEAFF.

V is TRBV12-3 or TRBV12-4 and J is TRBJ2-3; the D gene could be TRBD1 or TRBD2 (5 bases each). The CDR3 runs 17 residues. V dropped 4 bases and J dropped 1 base, with 18 bases sitting between them. CDR3 DNA: TGTGCCAGCAGTTCCTGGGACCTCCCCGGGGGCACAGATACGCAGTATTTT. Its translation is CASSSWDLPGGTDTQYF.

In the case of this clonotype: Germline is not matched at one junction end, which may reflect a read error. The rearrangement links TRBV5-3 to TRBJ2-7, with a tentative D call TRBD1 (6 bases). TRBV5-3 is treated as an ORF (open reading frame) with a function not yet certain. The CDR3 spans 14 residues. The CDR3: CASSSRDIPYEQYF. CDR3 in DNA: TGTGCCAGCAGCTCCCGGGACATCCCCTACGAGCAGTACTTC.